This paragraph covers one TCR beta chain sequence. This clonotype was counted only a few times. The target of this receptor is not known. Per-base quality was not reported, and no clone a single base away is much larger than it. The sample belongs to a study of T cells in Graves' hyperthyroidism and ophthalmopathy (dated 2019 in TCRdb). A note on the overall study: Peripheral blood samples were taken at the time of initial diagnosis, prior to any treatment. To identify TCR V-J signatures that set the groups apart, the researchers used a discovery cohort of 100 patients, made up of fewer than 50 with Graves' ophthalmopathy and some 58 with stable Graves' hyperthyroidism. For training and testing, the roughly 97 patients in the discovery cohort were randomly divided in a 7:3 ratio. According to the paper, TCR Vbeta CDR3 sequencing was carried out on some 140 peripheral blood samples, which came from 40 to 45 ophthalmopathy, around 74 hyperthyroidism and approximately 17 progressor patients. An independent validation cohort of around 20 hyperthyroidism patients and 17 patients who later progressed to ophthalmopathy tested prospective prediction of ophthalmopathy. The study also compared thyroid tissue and blood T-cell repertoires from several Graves' hyperthyroidism patients. Once sampling was done, hyperthyroidism patients were given methimazole at a starting dose of 30 mg daily, whereas ophthalmopathy patients were given high-dose intravenous methylprednisolone. Overall study results and their limits: In validation, the model predicted progression to ophthalmopathy with approximately 71% sensitivity and approximately 72% specificity, a median of 6.5 months before onset. Sample size was not statistically predetermined, and investigators were not blinded to group allocation. Most expanded thyroid clonotypes (frequency above 0.001) were also detected in blood, suggesting blood repertoires may reflect thyroid immune responses. Ophthalmopathy was separated from stable hyperthyroidism by a 13 V-J signature model, with around 90% sensitivity and approximately 81% specificity obtained in cross-validation and 80%/75% obtained in testing.

The CDR3 runs 13 amino acids, cysteine and phenylalanine included. This entry keeps only the CDR3 DNA: 39 bases, framed from base 1. The germline V gene provides CDR1 MDHEN and CDR2 SYDVKM. V is clipped by 1 base and J by 6 bases, and the sequence between their germline boundaries is 6 bases long. Ophthalmopathy patients had moderately to severely active disease, with a Clinical Activity Score of 3 or more, a NOSPECS grade of 4 or more, and a disease duration of less than 3 months. Exclusion was applied to patients with uncontrolled infections, other autoimmune diseases, pregnancy or lactation. Diagnoses were established on the basis of clinical symptoms, serum thyroxine and TRAb, thyroid ultrasound, and orbital computed tomography. PBMCs were separated from roughly 10 ml of fresh peripheral blood using Ficoll-Paque density gradient centrifugation. Trizol reagent was used to extract total RNA, and RNA quality was then checked on an Agilent 2100 Bioanalyzer.

TCR beta CDR3 regions were amplified from RNA transcripts. For the first round of RT-PCR on the TCR CDR3, the HTBI primer set was used together with the Qiagen OneStep RT-PCR kit. The libraries were constructed in a second round of multiplex PCR and then size-selected and purified. Paired-end sequencing of the libraries was performed with 100 bp reads on an Illumina HiSeq2000. As for how the authors treated the data: SOAPnuke was used to process the raw data, removing reads that contained adapters or uncalled bases, had a mean Phred below 15, or lacked an exact match to the constant primer or identifier. High-quality paired reads were merged with COPE v1.2.5, and unique nucleotide sequences were defined as clonotypes. MiTCR v1.1 was used to align the clonotypes against IMGT TRBV, TRBD and TRBJ reference segments. The analysis included only V-J combinations with a frequency above 0.0001, which together covered around 99% of the repertoires. A TCS score was defined as the ratio between F50 (clonal expansion) and ExV (chaos), using BLOSUM62-based TCRdist between CDR3 peptides within each V-J. Welch's t-statistics and random forest reduced fewer than 600 V-J features to roughly 13, which were used in a naive Bayes classifier (R e1071). TCRdb reworked the public reads: Q25 trimming with fastp, MiXCR clone assembly, productive beta chains retained. Records with the same CDR3 protein are collapsed into one entry carrying the most frequent genes and DNA. None of the V and J calls come from the authors' own analysis; TCRdb made them. Here the sample has about 640,000 distinct CDR3 sequences; under 25% occur a single time. The ten largest clones capture 34% of the sample.

Sequenced material: blood. The receptor was isolated from a man between 25 and 39 years old with Graves' ophthalmopathy. This receptor chain uses TRBV28 and TRBJ2-2; the D gene is unclear. The CDR3 here reads CASSLSQSGELFF. The nucleotide sequence reads TGTGCCAGCAGTTTATCCCAATCCGGGGAGCTGTTTTTT.